Shown below are 10 T cell receptor beta chains from a single sample sequenced in a study of tumor-infiltrating lymphocytes in primary liver carcinoma. With a constant-region primer, TCR beta cDNA was made from approximately 500 ng of total RNA. Construction of TCR beta libraries relied on three successive nested multiplex PCR rounds employing slightly modified ARM-PCR. Primers for the first two PCR rounds were TRBV1-TRBV30 forward primers and a C-beta reverse primer (roughly 10 cycles per round). A single record per CDR3 protein comes from TCRdb applying MiXCR to the multiplex PCR reads. The sample carries 300,000 to 400,000 distinct CDR3 sequences, 50% to 70% recorded once. Researchers drew blood RNA from unsorted whole blood and extracted germline DNA as well. The sequencing sample was made of peripheral blood. These receptors originate from a man aged 35 to 55 with primary liver carcinoma and hepatitis B virus infection.

In the case of this clonotype: This may come from a read error, since a much larger clone is one base off. The chain joins TRBV5-6 to TRBJ2-1; the match to TRBD2 covers 7 bases. The CDR3 is 17 residues long. Trimming took 1 base from V and 6 from J; bases not matched to a gene: 13. Germline lookup yields CDR1 SGHDT and CDR2 YYEEEE. CDR3 nucleotides: TGTGCCAGCAGCTTGCGGGCCTCTAGCGGTCCTACCAATGAGCAGTTCTTC. Protein product: CASSLRASSGPTNEQFF.

Points on this clonotype: Likely a read error: the CDR3 ends without its conserved phenylalanine or tryptophan. V usage is TRBV6-1 and J usage is TRBJ1-2; maybe TRBD1 (5 bases). This CDR3 is 13 amino acids long. Trimming cost V 6 bases and J 8 bases, with 16 bases left between them. CDR1 is MNHNS and CDR2 is SASEGT in the germline V gene. CDR3 amino acids: CASSTTGFGGYTS. In nucleotides, the CDR3 is TGTGCCAGCAGCACCACAGGATTCGGAGGCTACACCTCC.

The J gene is TRBJ2-7, the V gene TRBV30; TRBD1 is a possible D gene (5 bases). Trimming left V 2 bases short and J 4 bases short, with 9 bases between. The V gene's germline CDR1 is GTSNPN and CDR2 SVGIG (reference sequence). The length of the CDR3 is 12 residues. The CDR3 bases are TGTGCCTGGAGTCCGACAGAATACGAGCAGTACTTC. Translating gives CAWSPTEYEQYF. The variable domain in full, completed from reference TRBV30 and TRBJ2-7, reads SQTIHQWPATLVQPVGSPLSLECTVEGTSNPNLYWYRQAAGRGLQLLFYSVGIGQISSEVPQNLSASRPQDRQFILSSKKLLLSDSGFYLCAWSPTEYEQYFGPGTRLTVT.

Comments on this clonotype: The conserved phenylalanine or tryptophan is not found at the CDR3 terminus, so this likely reflects a read error. The chain links TRBV11-1 to TRBJ2-6; no firm D call. This CDR3 comprises 11 residues. Germline V gives CDR1 SGHAT, CDR2 FQDESV (reference sequence). V lost 6 bases, J lost 11 bases, and 8 bases lay in between. The CDR3: CASRKQDVLTL. The CDR3 coding sequence is TGTGCCAGCAGGAAGCAAGACGTCCTGACTTTA.

Comments on this clonotype: This CDR3 is missing its conserved last phenylalanine or tryptophan, likely due to a read error. The chain joins TRBV11-2 to TRBJ2-6; D is unresolved. V was trimmed by 5 bases and J by 5 bases, leaving 13 bases between them. The germline V gene has CDR1 SGHAT and CDR2 FQNNGV. This CDR3 is 15 amino acids long. The CDR3 sequence is CASSPGLLWANVLTL. The CDR3 DNA sequence: TGTGCCAGCAGCCCAGGCTTGCTCTGGGCCAACGTCCTGACTTTA.

Points on this clonotype: Just one base apart from a much larger clone, this may be a read error. The V call is TRBV4-2, the J call TRBJ2-1, with 8 bases aligning to TRBD2. Germline CDR1 reads LGHNA; CDR2 reads YNFKEQ. This CDR3 region has 18 residues. The CDR3 DNA is TGTGCCAGCAGCCAAGACCCGCCGGGACTAGAGTCCTACAATGGGCAGTTCTTC. This sequence encodes CASSQDPPGLESYNGQFF.

V is TRBV9 and J is TRBJ1-4; TRBD1 aligns across 7 bases. CDR1 and CDR2 from the germline V gene are SGDLS and YYNGEE. This CDR3 comprises 14 residues. V shed 3 bases and J 6 bases; nucleotides not matched to a gene: 5. CDR3 amino acids: CASSGRDSHEKLFF. In DNA, the CDR3 is TGTGCCAGCAGCGGCCGGGACAGCCATGAAAAACTGTTTTTT.

About this clonotype: A junction boundary mismatches the germline segment, possibly from a read error. The chain employs TRBV11-1 and TRBJ2-6; D gene ambiguous. Germline lookup yields CDR1 SGHAT and CDR2 FQDESV (reference sequence). CDR3 length equals 15 residues. The CDR3 nucleotides read TGTGCCAGTAGCTTGGGCCGAGCTGGGGTCAACGTCCTGACTTTC. Encoded protein: CASSLGRAGVNVLTF.

This clonotype was seen a single time. A much bigger clone sits one base away, suggesting this may be a read error. The chain has TRBV11-2 and TRBJ2-5; D tentatively reads TRBD1 or TRBD2 (6 bases each). CDR1 SGHAT and CDR2 FQNNGV come from the germline V gene. The CDR3 extends over 16 amino acids. The CDR3 region has the DNA TGTGCCAGCAGCCGAGGGGTGGGGGGCGACCAAGAGAGCCAGTACTTC. As protein: CASSRGVGGDQESQYF. Combining the CDR3 with reference TRBV11-2 and TRBJ2-5 gives the whole variable domain EAGVAQSPRYKIIEKRQSVAFWCNPISGHATLYWYQQILGQGPKLLIQFQNNGVVDDSQLPKDRFSAERLKGVDSTLKIQPAKLEDSAVYLCASSRGVGGDQESQYFGPGTRLLVL.

Notes on this clonotype: This clone may be a read error of a much larger clone one base away. The rearrangement uses TRBV5-1 and TRBJ2-7, with TRBD1 identical over 7 bases. This CDR3 comprises 14 residues. CDR1 and CDR2 (germline): SGHRS, YFSETQ. The DNA for the CDR3 is TGCGCCAGCAACTTGGCAGGGGGTGAATCCGAGCAGTACTTC. Translating it yields CASNLAGGESEQYF.